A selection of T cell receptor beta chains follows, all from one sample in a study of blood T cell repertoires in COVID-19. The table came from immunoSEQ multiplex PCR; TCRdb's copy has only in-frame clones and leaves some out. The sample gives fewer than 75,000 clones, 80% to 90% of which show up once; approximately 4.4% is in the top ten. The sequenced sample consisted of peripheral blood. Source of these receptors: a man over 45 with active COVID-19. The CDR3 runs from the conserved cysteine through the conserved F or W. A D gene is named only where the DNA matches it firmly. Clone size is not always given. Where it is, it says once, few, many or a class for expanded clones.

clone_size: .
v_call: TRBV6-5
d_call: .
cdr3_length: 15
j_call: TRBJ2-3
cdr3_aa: CASWGRWAGGDTQYF
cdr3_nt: TGTGCCAGCTGGGGTCGCTGGGCAGGAGGAGATACGCAGTATTTT

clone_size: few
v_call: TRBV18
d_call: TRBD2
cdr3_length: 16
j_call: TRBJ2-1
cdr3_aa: CASSPRVAGGLDEQFF
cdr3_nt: TGTGCCAGCTCACCACGGGTAGCGGGAGGACTAGATGAGCAGTTCTTC

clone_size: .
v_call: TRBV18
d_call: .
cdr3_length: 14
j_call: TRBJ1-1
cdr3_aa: CASSPLSQNTEAFF
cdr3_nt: TGTGCCAGCTCACCACTGAGCCAGAACACTGAAGCTTTCTTT

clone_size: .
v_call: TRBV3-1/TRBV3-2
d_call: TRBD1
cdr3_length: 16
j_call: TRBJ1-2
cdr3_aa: CASSQVGTGAGRGYTF
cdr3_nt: TGTGCCAGCAGCCAAGTCGGGACAGGGGCAGGTCGCGGCTACACCTTC

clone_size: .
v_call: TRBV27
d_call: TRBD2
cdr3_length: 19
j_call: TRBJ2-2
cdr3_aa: CASSPRLAGTPANTGELFF
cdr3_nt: TGTGCCAGCAGTCCAAGACTAGCGGGAACTCCCGCGAACACCGGGGAGCTGTTTTTT

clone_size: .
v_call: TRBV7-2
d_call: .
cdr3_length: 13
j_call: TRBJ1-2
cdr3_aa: CASTLSGYYGYTF
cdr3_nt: TGTGCCAGCACGTTATCAGGGTACTATGGCTACACCTTC

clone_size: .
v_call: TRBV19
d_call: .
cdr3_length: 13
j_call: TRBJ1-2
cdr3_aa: CASRRVIDYGYTF
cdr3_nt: TGTGCCAGTCGCAGGGTTATCGACTATGGCTACACCTTC

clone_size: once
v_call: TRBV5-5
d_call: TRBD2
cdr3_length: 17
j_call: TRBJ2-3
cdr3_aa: CASSGGTGTSGSRTQYF
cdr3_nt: TGTGCCAGCAGCGGCGGGACGGGGACTAGCGGGAGCCGTACGCAGTATTTT

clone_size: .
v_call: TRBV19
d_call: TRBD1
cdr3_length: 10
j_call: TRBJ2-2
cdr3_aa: CASGQGQLFF
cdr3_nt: TGTGCCAGTGGACAGGGTCAGCTGTTTTTT

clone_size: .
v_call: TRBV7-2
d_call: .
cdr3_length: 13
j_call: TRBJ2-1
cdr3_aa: CASSSDWGFEQFF
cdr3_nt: TGTGCCAGCAGCTCCGACTGGGGCTTTGAGCAGTTCTTC

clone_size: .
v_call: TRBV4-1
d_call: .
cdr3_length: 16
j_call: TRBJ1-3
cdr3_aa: CASSQEEGNGGNTIYF
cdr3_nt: TGCGCCAGCAGCCAAGAGGAGGGAAATGGTGGAAACACCATATATTTT